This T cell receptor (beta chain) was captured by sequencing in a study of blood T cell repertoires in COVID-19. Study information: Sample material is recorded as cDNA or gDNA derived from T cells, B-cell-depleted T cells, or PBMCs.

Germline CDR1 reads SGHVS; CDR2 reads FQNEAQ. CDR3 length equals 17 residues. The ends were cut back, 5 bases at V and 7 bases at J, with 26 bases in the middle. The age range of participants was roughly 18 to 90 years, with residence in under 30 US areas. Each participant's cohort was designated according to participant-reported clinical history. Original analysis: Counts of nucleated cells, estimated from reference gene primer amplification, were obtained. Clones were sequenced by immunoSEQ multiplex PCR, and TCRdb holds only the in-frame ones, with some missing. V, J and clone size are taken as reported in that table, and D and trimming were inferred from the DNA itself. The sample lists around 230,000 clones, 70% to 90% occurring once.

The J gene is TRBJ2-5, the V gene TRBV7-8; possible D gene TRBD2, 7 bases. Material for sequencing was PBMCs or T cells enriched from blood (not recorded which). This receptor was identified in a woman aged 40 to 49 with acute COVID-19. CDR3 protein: CASSPAAGAFLGGTQYF. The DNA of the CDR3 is TGTGCCAGCAGCCCCGCGGCGGGGGCCTTTTTGGGCGGGACCCAGTACTTC.